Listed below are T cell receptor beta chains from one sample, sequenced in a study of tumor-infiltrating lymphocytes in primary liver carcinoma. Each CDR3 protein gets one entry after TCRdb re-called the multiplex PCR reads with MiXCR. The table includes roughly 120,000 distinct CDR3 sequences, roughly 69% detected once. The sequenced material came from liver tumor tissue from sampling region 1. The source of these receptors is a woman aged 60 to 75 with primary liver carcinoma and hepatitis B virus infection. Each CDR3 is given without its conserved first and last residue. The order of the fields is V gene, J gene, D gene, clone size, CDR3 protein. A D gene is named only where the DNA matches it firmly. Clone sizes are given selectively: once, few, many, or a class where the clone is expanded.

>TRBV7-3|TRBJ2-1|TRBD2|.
ASSPLISGVNEQF
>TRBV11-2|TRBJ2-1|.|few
ASGLESGSVSEQF
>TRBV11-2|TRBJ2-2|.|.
ARSPYRRIGELF
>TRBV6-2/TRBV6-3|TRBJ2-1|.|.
ASSYFESRFDEQF
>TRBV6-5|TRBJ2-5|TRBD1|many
ASSFGQGRQETQY
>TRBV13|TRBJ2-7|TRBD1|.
AISPSPRDRASYEQY
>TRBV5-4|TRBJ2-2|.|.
ASTTSTLPTGELF
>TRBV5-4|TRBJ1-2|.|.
ASSLAPRGTGCGYT
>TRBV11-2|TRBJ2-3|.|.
ASGPELASSTDTQY
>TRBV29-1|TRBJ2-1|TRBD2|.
NVGTVGRAYNGQF
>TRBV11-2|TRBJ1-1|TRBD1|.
ASRHRGAGGFSEAL
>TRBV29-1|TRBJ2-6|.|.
SVEYGAGANVLT
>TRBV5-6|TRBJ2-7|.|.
ASSPPHGHYEQY
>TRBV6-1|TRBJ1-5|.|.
ASMGLGSRYGYCNQPQH
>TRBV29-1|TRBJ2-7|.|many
SGGEPSYEQY
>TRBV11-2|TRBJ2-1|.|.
TSSLTPTTFFNGEQF
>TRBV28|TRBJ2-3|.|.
ASRGRTGTDTQY
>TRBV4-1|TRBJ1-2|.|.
ASSQDIGELGYVYT
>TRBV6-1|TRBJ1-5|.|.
SSRGWALGLPQPQH
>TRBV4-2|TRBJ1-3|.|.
ASSQDLWGGGSTIY
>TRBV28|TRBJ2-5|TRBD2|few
ASSSPAGREDQETQY
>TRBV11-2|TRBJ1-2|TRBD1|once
ASSLEITGGVCYT